These 28 T cell receptor beta chains were sequenced from one sample in a study of CD8 T cells in ankylosing spondylitis. TCRdb re-derived calls from the 5' RACE reads in MiXCR, one entry per CDR3 protein. This sample has about 35,000 distinct CDR3 sequences, with 3% found just once. The sequenced sample was blood, either unsorted or a sorted T cell fraction (not recorded which). The receptors originated from a male donor with ankylosing spondylitis or in good health (not recorded which).

In its sample, this clonotype was seen many times. V gene TRBV9 combines with J gene TRBJ2-3; D is possibly TRBD2 (5 bases). The V and J ends lost 0 bases and 2 bases respectively, with 10 bases between them. CDR1 and CDR2 (germline): SGDLS, YYNGEE. This CDR3 has 15 amino acids. The CDR3 region has the DNA TGTGCCAGCAGCGTAGACGAGGGTTACACAGATACGCAGTATTTT. It translates to CASSVDEGYTDTQYF.

This clonotype was picked up a small number of times. The J gene is TRBJ2-5, the V gene TRBV9; TRBD1 or TRBD2 may be the D gene (6 bases each). Per germline, CDR1 SGDLS and CDR2 YYNGEE. The CDR3 is 15 amino acids. V was cut by 3 bases and J by 1 base, with 13 bases left in between. Here the CDR3 DNA reads TGTGCCAGCAGCGCCTCAGGAGGGGGCCAAGAGACCCAGTACTTC. Translation gives CASSASGGGQETQYF.

This clonotype was detected many times. This rearrangement joins TRBV9 to TRBJ2-1; TRBD2 aligns across 9 bases. Trimming cost V 4 bases and J 4 bases; bases outside gene matches: 9. This CDR3 is 16 amino acids long. Germline values: CDR1 SGDLS, CDR2 YYNGEE. The CDR3: CASSPSGTSIYNEQFF. CDR3 bases: TGTGCCAGCAGCCCAAGCGGGACTAGCATTTACAATGAGCAGTTCTTC.

This clonotype was counted ten times or more. The CDR3 loop is CASSTRLVDEQFF. CDR3 DNA sequence: TGTGCCAGCAGCACCAGACTAGTCGATGAGCAGTTCTTC. The gene calls are TRBV9 and TRBJ2-1; D may be TRBD2 (6 bases). The CDR3 extends over 13 amino acids. The V gene lost 4 bases and the J gene lost 8 bases, with 13 bases spanning the gap. Per the germline V gene, CDR1 is SGDLS and CDR2 is YYNGEE.

This clonotype occurred many times. V gene TRBV9 combines with J gene TRBJ1-1; TRBD1 might be the D (5 bases). Looked up from germline, CDR1 is SGDLS and CDR2 is YYNGEE. V was cut by 6 bases and J by 8 bases, with 23 bases left in between. The length of the CDR3 is 15 residues. The CDR3 protein is CASTARGGSSGEAFF. CDR3 in DNA: TGTGCCAGCACCGCCCGGGGGGGATCTTCGGGGGAAGCTTTCTTT.

This clonotype occurred many times. V gene TRBV9 combines with J gene TRBJ2-2, with 14 bases matching TRBD2. Germline V gene sequence: CDR1 SGDLS, CDR2 YYNGEE. J was trimmed by 4 bases and V by 3 bases; bases with no gene match: 11. CDR3 length equals 19 residues. CDR3 amino acids: CASSARTSGGSSRTGELFF. The CDR3 DNA reads TGTGCCAGCAGCGCTCGGACTAGCGGGGGGTCCTCCCGCACCGGGGAGCTGTTTTTT. The full variable domain, with the rest looked up from reference TRBV9 and TRBJ2-2, is DSGVTQTPKHLITATGQRVTLRCSPRSGDLSVYWYQQSLDQGLQFLIQYYNGEERAKGNILERFSAQQFPDLHSELNLSSLELGDSALYFCASSARTSGGSSRTGELFFGEGSRLTVL.

This clonotype was counted many times. The chain recombines TRBV9 with TRBJ2-2; 9 nucleotides match TRBD2. V lost 4 bases to trimming and J lost 1 base; unmatched junction nucleotides: 5. The CDR3 runs 16 residues. Germline V gives CDR1 SGDLS, CDR2 YYNGEE. The CDR3 loop is CASSWSGGKNTGELFF. The CDR3 DNA reads as TGTGCCAGCAGCTGGAGCGGGGGGAAGAACACCGGGGAGCTGTTTTTT. Full variable domain (remainder filled in from reference TRBV9 and TRBJ2-2): DSGVTQTPKHLITATGQRVTLRCSPRSGDLSVYWYQQSLDQGLQFLIQYYNGEERAKGNILERFSAQQFPDLHSELNLSSLELGDSALYFCASSWSGGKNTGELFFGEGSRLTVL.

This clonotype appeared many times. The chain links TRBV9 to TRBJ1-1; D is unclear. V lost 0 bases and J lost 0, with 9 bases in between. CDR1 is SGDLS, CDR2 YYNGEE, per germline. This CDR3 spans 15 amino acids. The CDR3 DNA reads as TGTGCCAGCAGCGTAGGGGCGGGAGTGAACACTGAAGCTTTCTTT. Amino acid sequence: CASSVGAGVNTEAFF.

Ten or more counts support this clonotype. The V gene is TRBV9, the J gene TRBJ2-5; a weak D match, TRBD1 (5 bases). The CDR3 is made up of 15 amino acids. The ends were cut back, 1 base at V and 4 bases at J, with 14 bases in the middle. CDR1 and CDR2 from the germline V gene are SGDLS and YYNGEE. The CDR3 DNA reads TGTGCCAGCAGCGTACGGGCTATTGGGGCAGAGACCCAGTACTTC. This codes for CASSVRAIGAETQYF.

This clonotype was seen at least ten times. The chain employs TRBV9 and TRBJ2-3, with D hard to call. Germline CDR1 reads SGDLS; CDR2 reads YYNGEE. CDR3 length equals 15 residues. V was clipped by 4 bases and J by 0 bases, with 12 bases between them. The CDR3 protein is CASSLIPASTDTQYF. CDR3 nucleotide sequence: TGTGCCAGCAGCCTCATTCCCGCTAGCACAGATACGCAGTATTTT.

This clonotype was recorded many times. The gene calls are TRBV9 and TRBJ2-3, with 9 positions matching TRBD1. The CDR3 is 15 amino acids. Germline CDR1 is SGDLS and CDR2 is YYNGEE. The ends lost 0 bases at V and 6 bases at J; junction bases unmatched: 5. The CDR3 spells CASSVVGTGTDTQYF. The DNA for the CDR3 is TGTGCCAGCAGCGTAGTTGGGACAGGGACTGATACGCAGTATTTT.

This clonotype was found many times. The chain uses TRBV9 and TRBJ2-3, with D uncertain. The CDR3 extends over 13 amino acids. Germline V CDR1 and CDR2: SGDLS, YYNGEE. V lost 0 bases and J lost 6, with 8 bases in between. CDR3 coding DNA: TGTGCCAGCAGCGTAGGGCTTAGGGATACGCAGTATTTT. Its protein is CASSVGLRDTQYF.

This clonotype was recorded at least ten times. The chain combines TRBV9 with TRBJ2-3; a weak D match, TRBD1 (6 bases). The germline V gene has CDR1 SGDLS and CDR2 YYNGEE. The CDR3 covers 13 residues. The V and J ends lost 0 bases and 5 bases respectively, with 7 bases between them. The CDR3 DNA sequence: TGTGCCAGCAGCGTAGGAGGGGGAGATACGCAGTATTTT. It is translated as CASSVGGGDTQYF.

This clonotype was recorded at least ten times. The J gene is TRBJ2-3, the V gene TRBV9; 7 bases fit TRBD2. This CDR3 has 15 amino acids. V lost 4 bases, J lost 1 base, and 6 bases stayed unmatched. Germline assignment: CDR1 SGDLS and CDR2 YYNGEE. The DNA of the CDR3 is TGTGCCAGCAGCCCCTCTGGGGGGGGCACAGATACGCAGTATTTT. Its protein is CASSPSGGGTDTQYF.

This clonotype occurred many times. V gene TRBV9 combines with J gene TRBJ2-5; TRBD1 agrees at 10 bases. The germline V gene has CDR1 SGDLS and CDR2 YYNGEE. This CDR3 region has 17 residues. V gave up 0 bases and J gave up 4 bases; unmatched junction bases: 9. The CDR3 DNA sequence: TGTGCCAGCAGCGTAGCACCCGAGACAGGGGGCGCAGAGACCCAGTACTTC. Amino acids: CASSVAPETGGAETQYF. The variable domain in full, completed from reference TRBV9 and TRBJ2-5, reads DSGVTQTPKHLITATGQRVTLRCSPRSGDLSVYWYQQSLDQGLQFLIQYYNGEERAKGNILERFSAQQFPDLHSELNLSSLELGDSALYFCASSVAPETGGAETQYFGPGTRLLVL.

This clonotype was picked up many times. V gene TRBV9 combines with J gene TRBJ2-5; D not certain. Trimming removed 3 bases at V and 4 bases at J, with 10 bases between. Germline V lookup: CDR1 SGDLS, CDR2 YYNGEE. The CDR3 totals 13 residues. The CDR3 here is CASSGSDRETQYF. DNA for the CDR3: TGTGCCAGCAGCGGCAGTGATAGAGAGACCCAGTACTTC.

This clonotype has ten or more counts. J is TRBJ2-2 and V is TRBV9; the D gene is possibly TRBD1 (5 bases). The germline gives CDR1 SGDLS, CDR2 YYNGEE. V dropped 0 bases and J dropped 6 bases, with 9 bases sitting between them. The CDR3 is 14 amino acids. The chain's CDR3 is CASSVDQGPGELFF. The CDR3 DNA reads TGTGCCAGCAGCGTAGATCAGGGTCCCGGGGAGCTGTTTTTT. Full variable domain (rest looked up from reference TRBV9 and TRBJ2-2): DSGVTQTPKHLITATGQRVTLRCSPRSGDLSVYWYQQSLDQGLQFLIQYYNGEERAKGNILERFSAQQFPDLHSELNLSSLELGDSALYFCASSVDQGPGELFFGEGSRLTVL.

This clonotype was observed many times. The rearrangement joins TRBV9 to TRBJ2-5; 7 positions match TRBD1. There are 18 residues in the CDR3. Per the germline V gene, CDR1 is SGDLS and CDR2 is YYNGEE. V lost 3 bases to trimming and J lost 1 base; unmatched junction nucleotides: 15. CDR3 loop: CASSGRTGTTGPQETQYF. The CDR3 DNA follows: TGTGCCAGCAGCGGCCGGACAGGAACGACCGGGCCCCAAGAGACCCAGTACTTC.

In this sample, this clonotype turned up many times. J is TRBJ2-1 and V is TRBV9, with 7 bases that match TRBD1. Germline V CDR1 and CDR2: SGDLS, YYNGEE. CDR3 length: 15 amino acids. Trimming cost V 3 bases and J 4 bases; bases outside gene matches: 7. The CDR3 DNA is TGTGCCAGCAGCGCCGGACAGGACCTTTACAATGAGCAGTTCTTC. Translation gives CASSAGQDLYNEQFF.

This clonotype was seen more than once but under ten times. The chain's CDR3 is CASSVEGAGEKLFF. In DNA, the CDR3 is TGTGCCAGCAGCGTAGAGGGGGCCGGTGAAAAACTGTTTTTT. The J gene is TRBJ1-4, the V gene TRBV9, with TRBD1 identical over 7 bases. The CDR3 spans 14 residues. Germline-derived CDR1 and CDR2 are SGDLS and YYNGEE. Trimming took 0 bases from V and 7 from J; bases not matched to a gene: 3.

This clonotype has ten or more counts. V is TRBV9 and J is TRBJ2-1; D gene ambiguous. Deletions cut 0 bases from V and 7 bases from J, with 11 bases between. Germline V gene sequence: CDR1 SGDLS, CDR2 YYNGEE. The CDR3 is made up of 14 amino acids. The CDR3 spells CASSVGPIPNEQFF. In DNA form, the CDR3 reads TGTGCCAGCAGCGTAGGGCCTATCCCTAATGAGCAGTTCTTC.

There are many counts of this clonotype. The chain employs TRBV9 and TRBJ2-3; 9 bases agree with TRBD1. The CDR3 extends over 14 amino acids. The germline gives CDR1 SGDLS, CDR2 YYNGEE. The V gene end was trimmed by 5 bases and the J gene end by 2 bases; junction bases not matched to a gene: 3. CDR3 amino acids: CASRGTGPTDTQYF. DNA of the CDR3: TGTGCCAGCAGGGGGACAGGGCCCACAGATACGCAGTATTTT.

This clonotype appeared many times. The chain has TRBV9 and TRBJ2-6; D gene ambiguous. Per the germline V gene, CDR1 is SGDLS and CDR2 is YYNGEE. V dropped 3 bases and J dropped 0 bases, with 7 bases sitting between them. The CDR3 runs 15 residues. As DNA, the CDR3 is TGTGCCAGCAGCGCCCGCCACTCTGGGGCCAACGTCCTGACTTTC. Translation: CASSARHSGANVLTF.

This clonotype has ten or more counts. The CDR3 bases are TGTGCCAGCAGTGAACTAGCCACGAATGAGCAGTTCTTC. Translated, it gives CASSELATNEQFF. V and J are TRBV9 and TRBJ2-1, with D possibly being TRBD2 (6 bases). Germline V lookup: CDR1 SGDLS, CDR2 YYNGEE. V was clipped by 5 bases and J by 7 bases, with 13 bases between them. The CDR3 runs 13 residues.

With regard to this clonotype: It may be a read error: a sequence one base away is much more abundant. The chain is built from TRBV9 and TRBJ2-3, with 8 bases that match TRBD2. CDR3 length: 16 amino acids. Germline V gives CDR1 SGDLS, CDR2 YYNGEE. CDR3 nucleotide sequence: TGTGCCAGCAGCCCCCCCGCGGGGGGAAGCACAGGTACGCAGTATTTT. This codes for CASSPPAGGSTGTQYF.

This clonotype was observed many times. The V call is TRBV9, the J call TRBJ2-3; D may be TRBD2 (6 bases). The CDR3 consists of 16 residues. Trimming removed 0 bases from V and 1 base from J, with 12 bases in between. CDR1 and CDR2 (germline): SGDLS, YYNGEE. CDR3 in amino acids: CASSVEVGGGTDTQYF. In DNA form, the CDR3 reads TGTGCCAGCAGCGTAGAAGTAGGAGGGGGCACAGATACGCAGTATTTT. The full variable domain, completed using reference TRBV9 and TRBJ2-3, is DSGVTQTPKHLITATGQRVTLRCSPRSGDLSVYWYQQSLDQGLQFLIQYYNGEERAKGNILERFSAQQFPDLHSELNLSSLELGDSALYFCASSVEVGGGTDTQYFGPGTRLTVL.

This clonotype showed up many times. V and J are TRBV9 and TRBJ2-2; unclear D gene. From germline, CDR1 is SGDLS and CDR2 YYNGEE. The CDR3 covers 14 residues. V gave up 0 bases and J gave up 4 bases, with 7 bases separating them. Here the CDR3 DNA reads TGTGCCAGCAGCGTAGAGCAGCGCACCGGGGAGCTGTTTTTT. Translating it yields CASSVEQRTGELFF. Full variable domain (missing parts from reference TRBV9 and TRBJ2-2): DSGVTQTPKHLITATGQRVTLRCSPRSGDLSVYWYQQSLDQGLQFLIQYYNGEERAKGNILERFSAQQFPDLHSELNLSSLELGDSALYFCASSVEQRTGELFFGEGSRLTVL.

Concerning this clonotype: A read error may account for a junction end that differs from germline. The chain recombines TRBV9 with TRBJ2-6; the D gene is possibly TRBD1 (5 bases). Germline V CDR1 and CDR2: SGDLS, YYNGEE. This CDR3 has 17 residues. The CDR3 DNA reads TGTGCCAGCAGCGCATTGGACGGTCCCTCTGGGGCCAACGTCCTGATTTTC. Translation: CASSALDGPSGANVLIF. Drawing the rest from reference TRBV9 and TRBJ2-6, the complete variable domain is DSGVTQTPKHLITATGQRVTLRCSPRSGDLSVYWYQQSLDQGLQFLIQYYNGEERAKGNILERFSAQQFPDLHSELNLSSLELGDSALYFCASSALDGPSGANVLIFGAGSRLTVL.